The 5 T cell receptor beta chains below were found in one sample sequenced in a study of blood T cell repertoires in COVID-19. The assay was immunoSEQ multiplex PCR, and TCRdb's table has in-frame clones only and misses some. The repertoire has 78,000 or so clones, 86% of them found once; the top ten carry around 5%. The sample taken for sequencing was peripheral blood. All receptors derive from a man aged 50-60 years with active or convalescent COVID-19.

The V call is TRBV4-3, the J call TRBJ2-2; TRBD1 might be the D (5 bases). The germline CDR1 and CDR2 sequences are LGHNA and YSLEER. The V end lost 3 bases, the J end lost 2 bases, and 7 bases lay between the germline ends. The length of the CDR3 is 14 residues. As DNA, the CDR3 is TGCGCCAGCAGCCATAGGGGCAACACCGGGGAGCTGTTTTTT. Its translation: CASSHRGNTGELFF.

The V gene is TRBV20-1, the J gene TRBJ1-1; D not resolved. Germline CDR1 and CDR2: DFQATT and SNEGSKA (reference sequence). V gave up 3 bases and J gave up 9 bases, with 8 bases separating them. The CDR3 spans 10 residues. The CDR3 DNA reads TGCAGTGCTAGGTCAGAAAAAGCTTTCTTT. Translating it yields CSARSEKAFF.

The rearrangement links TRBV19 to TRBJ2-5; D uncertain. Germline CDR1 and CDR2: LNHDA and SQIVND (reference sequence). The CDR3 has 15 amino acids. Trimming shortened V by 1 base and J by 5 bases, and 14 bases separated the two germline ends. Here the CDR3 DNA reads TGTGCCAGTAGTATAGTGGCAGGTCAGGCGGAGACCCAGTACTTC. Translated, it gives CASSIVAGQAETQYF.

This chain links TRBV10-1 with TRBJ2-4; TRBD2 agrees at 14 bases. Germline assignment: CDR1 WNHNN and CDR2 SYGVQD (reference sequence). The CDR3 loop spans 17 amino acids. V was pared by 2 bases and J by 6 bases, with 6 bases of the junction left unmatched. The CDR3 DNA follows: TGCGCCAGCAGTGAGGGACTAGCGGGGGGAGGGGGAAACATTCAGTACTTC. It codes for CASSEGLAGGGGNIQYF.

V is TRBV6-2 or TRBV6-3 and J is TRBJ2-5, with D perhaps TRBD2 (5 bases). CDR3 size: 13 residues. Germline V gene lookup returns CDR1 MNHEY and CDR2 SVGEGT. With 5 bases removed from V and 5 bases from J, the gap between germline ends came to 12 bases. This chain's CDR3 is CASSGRGVETQYF. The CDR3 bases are TGTGCCAGCAGTGGTCGGGGTGTGGAGACCCAGTACTTC.